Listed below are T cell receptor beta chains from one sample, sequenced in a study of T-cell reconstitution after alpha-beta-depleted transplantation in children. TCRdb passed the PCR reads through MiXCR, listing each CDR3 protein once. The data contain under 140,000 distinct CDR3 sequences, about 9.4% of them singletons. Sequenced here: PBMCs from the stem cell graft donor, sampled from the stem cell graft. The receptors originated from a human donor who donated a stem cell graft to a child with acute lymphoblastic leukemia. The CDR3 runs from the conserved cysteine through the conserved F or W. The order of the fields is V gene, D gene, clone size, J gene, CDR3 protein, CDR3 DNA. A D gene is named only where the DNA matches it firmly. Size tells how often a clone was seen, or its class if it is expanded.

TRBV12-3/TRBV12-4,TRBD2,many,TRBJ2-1,CASSLGLAGGGEQFF,TGTGCCAGCAGTTTGGGACTAGCGGGAGGGGGTGAGCAGTTCTTC
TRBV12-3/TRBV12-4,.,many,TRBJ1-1,CASSSGPSTEAFF,TGTGCCAGCAGTTCGGGACCCTCCACTGAAGCTTTCTTT
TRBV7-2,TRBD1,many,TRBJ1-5,CASSLNTGGQPQHF,TGTGCCAGCAGCTTAAATACAGGGGGTCAGCCCCAGCATTTT
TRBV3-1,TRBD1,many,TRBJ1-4,CASSQRTGGEKLFF,TGTGCCAGCAGCCAACGGACAGGGGGTGAAAAACTGTTTTTT
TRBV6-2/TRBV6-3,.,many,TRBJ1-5,CASRTTDGYSNQPQHF,TGTGCCAGCAGAACTACGGACGGTTATAGCAATCAGCCCCAGCATTTT
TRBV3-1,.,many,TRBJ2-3,CASSQDVAAVGGIMGTQYF,TGTGCCAGCAGCCAAGATGTGGCAGCCGTAGGAGGGATTATGGGTACGCAGTATTTT
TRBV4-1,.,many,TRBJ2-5,CASSQRVATKGETQYF,TGCGCCAGCAGCCAAAGGGTAGCGACAAAGGGAGAGACCCAGTACTTC
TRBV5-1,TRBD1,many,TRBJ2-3,CASSRTGDTQYF,TGCGCCAGCAGCCGGACAGGGGATACGCAGTATTTT
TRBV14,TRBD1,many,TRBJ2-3,CASSQDRSVRGFPDTQYF,TGTGCCAGCAGCCAAGATCGCAGCGTCAGGGGGTTCCCAGATACGCAGTATTTT
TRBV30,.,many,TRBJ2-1,CAWSVGTPTLPFNEQFF,TGTGCCTGGAGTGTTGGGACCCCTACACTTCCCTTCAATGAGCAGTTCTTC
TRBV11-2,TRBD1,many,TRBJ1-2,CASSRPGQGYGYTF,TGTGCCAGCAGCAGACCGGGACAGGGCTATGGCTACACCTTC
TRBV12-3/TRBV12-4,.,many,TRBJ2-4,CASSFSPTGTLAKNIQYF,TGTGCCAGCAGTTTCTCCCCGACAGGCACCCTAGCCAAAAACATTCAGTACTTC
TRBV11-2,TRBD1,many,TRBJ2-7,CASSPGPTGVSSYEQYF,TGTGCCAGCAGCCCAGGACCGACAGGGGTGAGCTCCTACGAGCAGTACTTC
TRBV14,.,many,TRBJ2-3,CASSLHRGTSSTDTQYF,TGTGCCAGCAGCCTGCACCGGGGGACCTCTAGCACAGATACGCAGTATTTT
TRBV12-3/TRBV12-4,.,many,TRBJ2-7,CASSPVLKGISYEQYF,TGTGCCAGCAGTCCAGTCCTGAAGGGGATCTCCTACGAGCAGTACTTC
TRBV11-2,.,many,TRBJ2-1,CASSLRGGFEQFF,TGTGCCAGCAGCTTAAGGGGGGGCTTTGAGCAGTTCTTC
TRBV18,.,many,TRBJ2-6,CASSETLSSGANVLTF,TGTGCCAGCTCAGAAACCCTAAGCTCTGGGGCCAACGTCCTGACTTTC
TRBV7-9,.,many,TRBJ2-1,CASSSRGTEQFF,TGTGCCAGCAGCTCTCGGGGGACCGAGCAGTTCTTC
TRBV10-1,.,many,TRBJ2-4,CAGPDDLAKNIQYF,TGCGCCGGCCCAGATGACTTAGCCAAAAACATTCAGTACTTC
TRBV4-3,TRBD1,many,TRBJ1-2,CASSHLPGQGALNGYTF,TGCGCCAGCAGCCATCTCCCGGGACAGGGGGCGCTGAATGGCTACACCTTC
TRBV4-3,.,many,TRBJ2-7,CASSTETGSYEQYF,TGCGCCAGCAGTACAGAGACAGGTTCCTACGAGCAGTACTTC